The sample holds many counts of the clone carrying this T cell receptor (beta chain). Its antigen is unidentified. TCRdb used MiXCR to reprocess the 5' RACE reads, holding one entry per CDR3 protein. The table includes 250,000 or so distinct CDR3 sequences, around 3.5% detected once. The trim removed 3 bases at V and 0 bases at J, leaving 7 bases unmatched. The CDR3 spans 15 residues. Germline CDR1 and CDR2: SQVTM and ANQGSEA. The sample is drawn from a study of T cells after yellow fever vaccination. Study-level points and caveats: Subsequent to the booster, the majority of primary-vaccination clones reappeared (96% CD4, approximately 90% CD8).

This receptor was taken from a man younger than 30 who received the YFV17D yellow fever vaccine. The rearrangement links TRBV29-1 to TRBJ1-1, with TRBD1 matching over 7 bases. Specimen: PBMCs, collected 15 days after the yellow fever booster vaccination. CDR3: CSVDPRDSLNTEAFF. In DNA form, the CDR3 reads TGCAGCGTTGATCCCCGGGACAGCTTGAACACTGAAGCTTTCTTT.